This entry describes one T cell receptor (beta chain). As yet, its antigen is unknown. The PCR was carried out with 60 Vbeta primers and 13 Jbeta primers. Using immunoSEQ multiplex PCR, the repertoire was profiled, and TCRdb retains in-frame clones only, with some absent. The table lists roughly 100,000 clones, 78% of them singletons, with 1.3% in the top ten. The CDR3 spans 18 residues. V shed 1 base and J 0 bases; nucleotides not matched to a gene: 8. CDR1 is SEHNR and CDR2 is FQNEAQ in the germline V gene (reference sequence). These data originate in a study of cytomegalovirus exposure and HLA in healthy donors. Study results and limitations: The productive fraction for most TCR beta V segments was about 87% or about 30% in an earlier analysis.

This sequence originates from a man under 40 in good health and CMV-seronegative. The V call is TRBV7-9, the J call TRBJ2-3; 9 bases align to TRBD1. Sequencing input: PBMCs. The CDR3 coding sequence is TGTGCCAGCAGCTTAGGTACAGGGGGCGAACCTAGCACAGATACGCAGTATTTT. It codes for CASSLGTGGEPSTDTQYF.